This T cell receptor beta chain was recorded in a study of vaccination effects on CD4 cells after COVID-19. Study details: Each person got two doses of an mRNA SARS-CoV-2 vaccine, BNT162b2 or mRNA-1273.

In germline, CDR1 is SGDLS, CDR2 YYNGEE. The CDR3 sequence is 14 residues long. The ends were cut back, 4 bases at V and 4 bases at J, with 14 bases in the middle. The repertoire was sequenced with immunoSEQ multiplex PCR; TCRdb's copy has only in-frame clones and lacks some. The sample yields around 25,000 clones, approximately 80% seen once. The study's findings and limits: The vaccine-induced clones of healthy vaccinees included only 1 of 255 that cross-reacted with common cold coronaviruses.

Before sequencing, viral peptide pools were used by the ViraFEST assay to expand antigen-specific CD4+ T cells. Investigators separated out CD4+ T cells once 10 days of culture had passed. Vaccinated participants had no history of SARS-CoV-2 infection and tested negative for nucleocapsid antibodies. On this clone: What it recognizes is unknown.

Sequences were derived from CD4+ T cells from PBMCs cultured with HCoV-NL63 spike peptides, sampled before COVID-19 vaccination. The source is a human donor who received a COVID-19 vaccine. This chain joins TRBV9 and TRBJ1-2; the D gene is possibly TRBD1 (5 bases). In nucleotides, the CDR3 is TGTGCCAGCAGCTCTTTGGGGGGGGGCTATGGCTACACCTTC. It encodes CASSSLGGGYGYTF. Complete variable domain (other parts from reference TRBV9 and TRBJ1-2): DSGVTQTPKHLITATGQRVTLRCSPRSGDLSVYWYQQSLDQGLQFLIQYYNGEERAKGNILERFSAQQFPDLHSELNLSSLELGDSALYFCASSSLGGGYGYTFGSGTRLTVV.